Below are 5 T cell receptor beta chains sequenced from a single sample in a study of spatial heterogeneity in lung cancer (dated by TCRdb to about 2019). The library relied on 5' RACE. Instrument on record: NextSeq 500. TCRdb ran its own pipeline on the public reads, namely fastp trimming at Q25 and MiXCR clone calling, and kept in-frame beta chains. Identical CDR3 protein sequences are pooled into one entry, listed with their most common genes and DNA. The sample table records some 83,000 distinct CDR3 sequences; around 21% of these occur just once. The top ten clones comprise around 5.9% of the sample. The sample's time point, from its label and the paper: sample taken at primary tumor resection. Without any cell sorting, TCR sequencing was performed on whole RNA extracted either from tumor and nontumor lung tissue or from cryopreserved PBMC samples. The sequencing here drew on PBMCs, taken at surgery. These receptors were obtained from a male donor with early-stage non-small cell lung cancer.

The rearrangement uses TRBV20-1 and TRBJ1-5; tentative D call: TRBD1 (5 bases). The germline V gene encodes CDR1 DFQATT and CDR2 SNEGSKA (reference sequence). V was shortened by 6 bases and J by 0 bases, with 15 bases between the two germline ends. This CDR3 is built from 15 residues. The CDR3, as DNA: TGCAGTGCCTCCACACCAGGGTATAGCAATCAGCCCCAGCATTTT. Protein product: CSASTPGYSNQPQHF.

This clonotype was found many times. Here the CDR3 reads CASSLIGGGLYEQYF. The CDR3 DNA sequence: TGTGCCAGCAGCTTAATCGGCGGGGGGCTCTACGAGCAGTACTTC. The chain combines TRBV7-6 with TRBJ2-7, with TRBD2 matching over 8 bases. The CDR3 has 15 residues. The junction had 6 bases not matched to a gene; V was cut back by 2 bases and J by 3 bases. Germline CDR1 SGHVS, CDR2 FNYEAQ.

This clonotype has a handful of counts. The gene calls are TRBV5-1 and TRBJ1-1, with TRBD1 matching 8 bases. The CDR3 has 16 residues. V gave up 3 bases and J gave up 7 bases; unmatched junction bases: 14. Germline-derived CDR1 and CDR2 are SGHRS and YFSETQ. Here the CDR3 reads CASSSVTGGRPYEAFF. The CDR3, as DNA: TGCGCCAGCAGCTCTGTTACAGGGGGGCGGCCTTATGAAGCTTTCTTT.

The chain couples TRBV29-1 to TRBJ2-2; D gene unclear. This CDR3 is built from 13 residues. The V gene's germline CDR1 is SQVTM and CDR2 ANQGSEA. V was pared by 4 bases and J by 1 base, with 7 bases between. This chain's CDR3 is CSVASENTGELFF. Written as DNA, the CDR3 is TGCAGCGTTGCAAGCGAGAACACCGGGGAGCTGTTTTTT.

This chain links TRBV10-3 with TRBJ1-4; 8 bases match TRBD1. The ends lost 10 bases at V and 12 bases at J; junction bases unmatched: 16. There are 14 residues in the CDR3. Per the germline V gene, CDR1 is ENHRY and CDR2 is SYGVKD. The CDR3 coding sequence is TGTGCCACTAGCAGACAGGGGTCCGGGATGGAACTGTTTTTT. It translates to CATSRQGSGMELFF.